The next 11 T cell receptor beta chains were all read from a single sample in a study of T cell responses to AZD1222 COVID-19 vaccine. Here immunoSEQ multiplex PCR was the method, and the copy in TCRdb shows in-frame clones only, minus some. The sample has approximately 92,000 clones, about 90% seen once; the top ten hold around 3.1%. The specimen comprised peripheral blood, sampled on day 0 of AZD1222 vaccination. These receptors all come from an adult in good health.

The chain joins TRBV10-3 to TRBJ1-2, with 9 nucleotides matching TRBD1. The CDR3 is 14 residues long. Trimming removed 7 bases from V and 0 bases from J; junction bases left unmatched: 3. Germline assignment: CDR1 ENHRY and CDR2 SYGVKD. The chain's CDR3 is CAIKRDRANYGYTF. CDR3 in DNA: TGTGCCATCAAAAGGGACAGGGCTAACTATGGCTACACCTTC.

This chain joins TRBV5-1 and TRBJ1-1; 7 positions agree with TRBD1. CDR3 size: 16 residues. Trimming took 2 bases from V and 0 from J; bases not matched to a gene: 7. The V gene's germline CDR1 is SGHRS and CDR2 YFSETQ. CDR3 bases: TGCGCCAGCAGCTTCTCCGGACAGGCCATGAACACTGAAGCTTTCTTT. Translating it yields CASSFSGQAMNTEAFF.

The V gene is TRBV15, the J gene TRBJ1-5; no reliable D call. The CDR3 has 14 amino acids. CDR1 and CDR2 from the germline V gene are LNHNV and YYDKDF (reference sequence). Trimming removed 4 bases at V and 0 bases at J, with 7 bases between. CDR3 residues: CATSIGYSNQPQHF. The CDR3 DNA is TGTGCCACCAGCATCGGATATAGCAATCAGCCCCAGCATTTT. The full variable domain, with the rest looked up from reference TRBV15 and TRBJ1-5, is DAMVIQNPRYQVTQFGKPVTLSCSQTLNHNVMYWYQQKSSQAPKLLFHYYDKDFNNEADTPDNFQSRRPNTSFCFLDIRSPGLGDTAMYLCATSIGYSNQPQHFGDGTRLSIL.

This clone appeared once. J is TRBJ2-1 and V is TRBV7-8, with 11 bases lining up with TRBD2. Losses at the gene ends were 10 bases for V and 6 bases for J; bases not matched to a gene: 14. The length of the CDR3 is 16 residues. Germline V gives CDR1 SGHVS, CDR2 FQNEAQ. The CDR3 DNA reads TGTGCCACCCTAGCGGGGGGATACCGTATAACCAATGAGCAGTTCTTC. As protein: CATLAGGYRITNEQFF.

The J gene is TRBJ2-3, the V gene TRBV21-1. TRBV21-1 is a pseudogene locus. The CDR3 runs to 14 residues. CDR3 in DNA: TGTGCCAGCAGCCCGGGGACCCACGTCCGTACGCAGTATTTT. Translating it yields CASSPGTHVRTQYF.

This clone was found once. The rearrangement uses TRBV6-4 and TRBJ2-1; D unresolved. Germline V lookup: CDR1 MRHNA, CDR2 SNTAGT. CDR3 length equals 13 residues. The V end was cut by 2 bases, the J end by 7 bases, with 9 bases between. CDR3 residues: CASSDGQLNEQFF. The CDR3 nucleotides read TGTGCCAGCAGTGACGGGCAGTTGAATGAGCAGTTCTTC.

This chain uses TRBV21-1 with TRBJ2-7; TRBD1 is taken as the D call from the table, unchecked against the DNA. TRBV21-1 is a documented pseudogene. CDR3 length equals 15 residues. The CDR3 region is CASSKDDTAPYEQYV. The CDR3 coding sequence is TGTGCCAGCAGCAAAGATGACACGGCCCCCTACGAGCAGTACGTC.

V is TRBV5-6 and J is TRBJ2-2; D may match TRBD1 or TRBD2 (5 bases each). CDR1 and CDR2 (germline): SGHDT, YYEEEE. The CDR3 loop spans 16 amino acids. The V end was cut by 1 base, the J end by 9 bases, with 19 bases between. The CDR3 protein is CASSLSGALLVRELFF. In DNA form, the CDR3 reads TGTGCCAGCAGCTTGTCCGGGGCCCTTTTAGTGCGGGAGCTGTTTTTT.

The chain couples TRBV7-2 to TRBJ1-3; D not resolved. Per the germline V gene, CDR1 is SGHTA and CDR2 is FQGNSA. The CDR3 has 15 residues. The V and J ends lost 5 bases and 0 bases respectively, with 11 bases between them. Here the CDR3 DNA reads TGTGCCAGCAGCGCCCCTTTAAGCTCTGGAAACACCATATATTTT. It translates to CASSAPLSSGNTIYF.

The V gene is TRBV6-5, the J gene TRBJ2-3; 10 positions match TRBD2. Germline trimming cut 0 bases from V and 5 bases from J; bases unmatched to any gene: 5. CDR3 length equals 16 residues. Germline V gene lookup returns CDR1 MNHEY and CDR2 SVGAGI. DNA of the CDR3: TGTGCCAGCAGTTACTCGGGAGCGGGGGGGCAAGATACGCAGTATTTT. Translated: CASSYSGAGGQDTQYF.

The V gene is TRBV25-1, the J gene TRBJ1-1, with 8 nucleotides matching TRBD1. J was trimmed by 0 bases and V by 4 bases; bases with no gene match: 4. CDR3 size: 15 residues. Germline V gene data show CDR1 as MGHDK and CDR2 as SYGVNS. The chain's CDR3 is CASSGGTGMNTEAFF. In DNA, the CDR3 is TGTGCCAGCAGTGGGGGGACAGGTATGAACACTGAAGCTTTCTTT.